This TCR beta chain is from a study of OX40 agonist ivuxolimab in advanced cancers. Whole-study context: Patients received intravenous ivuxolimab every 2 weeks at 0.01 to 10 mg/kg. Patients in dose escalation had liver, melanoma, kidney or head and neck cancers.

Remarks on this clone: Its specificity is unknown.

The ends lost 4 bases at V and 1 base at J; junction bases unmatched: 0. Germline V lookup: CDR1 SQVTM, CDR2 ANQGSEA. There are 12 residues in the CDR3. Only in-frame clones appear in the TCRdb table, and some are missing; sequencing was by immunoSEQ multiplex PCR. The sample consists of 25,000 to 35,000 clones, 80% to 85% of them appearing once. General study points: The authors also found low normalized T-cell clonal expansion in some nonresponders.

Blood sampling took place at baseline, cycle 4 day 1, and cycle 7 day 1. This chain uses TRBV29-1 with TRBJ2-7; TRBD1 aligns across 8 bases. This sequence was found in an adult with an advanced solid tumor such as melanoma, head and neck, liver or kidney cancer. Sequencing was performed on CD4+ or CD8+ T cells sorted from blood, taken in a trial of the OX40 agonist ivuxolimab. CDR3 in amino acids: CSVGTGSYEQYF. Here the CDR3 DNA reads TGCAGCGTTGGGACAGGGTCCTACGAGCAGTACTTC.